This TCR beta chain was sequenced in a study of molecular identifiers for immune sequencing clone quantification. A remark on this clonotype: The target antigen is unknown.

Deletions cut 4 bases from V and 4 bases from J, with 17 bases between. The CDR3 spans 15 residues. The germline gives CDR1 MDHEN, CDR2 SYDVKM. Methods described previously, with TCR primers listed, were used for bulk TCR libraries. TCRdb used MiXCR to reprocess the PCR reads, holding one entry per CDR3 protein. Of hundreds of thousands of distinct CDR3 sequences in the sample, about a quarter were seen once. Whole-study results and caveats: Jurkat TCR RNA spiked in from one cell reportedly remained identifiable amid about a million naive cells. Clonotypes topping 20 RNA copies carried over 97% of effector molecules but under 1% of naive ones.

The chain joins TRBV28 to TRBJ2-7; TRBD1 might be the D (6 bases). The TCR sequence derives from a human donor in good health. Some libraries in this study had Jurkat cell RNA spiked in. The sequenced material came from naive CD8+ T cells from blood, with Jurkat cell RNA spiked in. Subset in this sample: FACS-sorted CD8+CD4-CCR7+CD45RA+ naive T cells. CDR3 sequence: CASSSPRQVAYEQYF. In nucleotides, the CDR3 is TGTGCCAGCAGTTCGCCTCGACAGGTGGCTTACGAGCAGTACTTC.